The 3 T cell receptor beta chains below all came from one sample that was sequenced in a study of shared clonotypes between healthy human individuals. Sequenced by immunoSEQ multiplex PCR; TCRdb stores in-frame clones only, minus some. The sample comprises roughly 2.2 million clones, 92% of which are singletons, and more than 0.35% rests with the top ten. Sequences were obtained from naive CD4+ T cells from PBMCs. The sample's subset: CD45RA+ positively selected. The source is a man younger than 30 in good health. Some clones in this sample may be carry-over from other donors' samples.

V and J are TRBV5-8 and TRBJ2-7; 7 nucleotides align to TRBD2. Germline V gives CDR1 SGHTS, CDR2 YDEGEE. Trimming removed 7 bases from V and 4 bases from J; junction bases left unmatched: 11. There are 14 residues in the CDR3. The CDR3 loop is CASPSWTRAYEQYF. In DNA form, the CDR3 reads TGTGCCAGCCCCTCGTGGACTAGAGCTTACGAGCAGTACTTC. Variable domain in full (rest from reference TRBV5-8 and TRBJ2-7): EAGVTQSPTHLIKTRGQQATLRCSPISGHTSVYWYQQALGLGLQFLLWYDEGEERNRGNFPPRFSGRQFPNYSSELNVNALELEDSALYLCASPSWTRAYEQYFGPGTRLTVT.

J is TRBJ1-1 and V is TRBV6-1, with no clear D. This CDR3 region has 14 residues. V lost 3 bases, J lost 5 bases, and 13 bases lay in between. Per germline, CDR1 MNHNS and CDR2 SASEGT. This CDR3 reads CASSDILHGTEAFF. The CDR3 bases are TGTGCCAGCAGTGACATACTCCATGGGACTGAAGCTTTCTTT.

The chain couples TRBV6-6 to TRBJ2-7; weak D call: TRBD2 (5 bases). The ends were cut back, 9 bases at V and 0 bases at J, with 12 bases in the middle. The CDR3 sequence is 13 residues long. Per germline, CDR1 MNHNY and CDR2 SVGAGI (reference sequence). CDR3 protein: CASFGRDSYEQYF. The CDR3 DNA reads as TGTGCCAGTTTCGGACGGGACTCCTACGAGCAGTACTTC.